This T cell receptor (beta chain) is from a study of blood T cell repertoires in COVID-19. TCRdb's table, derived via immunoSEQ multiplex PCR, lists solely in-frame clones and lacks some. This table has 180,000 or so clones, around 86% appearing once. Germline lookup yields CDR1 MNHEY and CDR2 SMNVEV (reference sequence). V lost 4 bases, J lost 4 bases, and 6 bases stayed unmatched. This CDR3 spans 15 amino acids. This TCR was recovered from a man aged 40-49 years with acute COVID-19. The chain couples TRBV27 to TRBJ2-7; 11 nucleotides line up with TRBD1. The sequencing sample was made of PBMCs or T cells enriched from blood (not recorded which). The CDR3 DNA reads TGTGCCAGCAGTTCCGTCGGACAGGGGGCTTACGAGCAGTACTTC. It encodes CASSSVGQGAYEQYF.